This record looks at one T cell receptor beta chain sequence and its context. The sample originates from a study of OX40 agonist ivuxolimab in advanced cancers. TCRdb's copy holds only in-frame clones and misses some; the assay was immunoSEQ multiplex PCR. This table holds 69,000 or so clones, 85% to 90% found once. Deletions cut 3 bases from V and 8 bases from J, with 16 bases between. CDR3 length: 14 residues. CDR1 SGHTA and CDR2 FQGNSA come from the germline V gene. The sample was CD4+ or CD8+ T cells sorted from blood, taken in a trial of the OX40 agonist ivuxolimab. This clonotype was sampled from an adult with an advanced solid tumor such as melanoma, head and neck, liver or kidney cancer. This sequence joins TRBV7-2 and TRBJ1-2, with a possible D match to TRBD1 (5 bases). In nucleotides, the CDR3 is TGTGCCAGCAGCTTGAGGGACGGCAAGATCGGCTACACCTTC. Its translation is CASSLRDGKIGYTF. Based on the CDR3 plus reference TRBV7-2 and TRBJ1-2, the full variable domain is GAGVSQSPSNKVTEKGKDVELRCDPISGHTALYWYRQSLGQGLEFLIYFQGNSAPDKSGLPSDRFSAERTGGSVSTLTIQRTQQEDSAVYLCASSLRDGKIGYTFGSGTRLTVV.